This entry is about one T cell receptor beta chain. Its antigen is undetermined. The data were taken from a study of cytomegalovirus exposure and HLA in healthy donors. At the level of the study: The study placed about 81% of its 398 genotyped donors in the Caucasian-associated ancestry cluster. Study findings and constraints: More clonal expansion characterized HLA-associated TCR beta chains than equally common others in a later analysis. Several of the most significant clusters were apparently associated with common viral pathogens in a later analysis.

Use of 60 Vbeta and 13 Jbeta primers characterized the PCR. Sequencing used immunoSEQ multiplex PCR; TCRdb keeps in-frame clones, though not all of them. This sample has around 140,000 clones, with roughly four fifths found just once. Trimming cost V 7 bases and J 0 bases, with 9 bases left between them. This CDR3 is built from 14 residues. CDR1 MNHNS and CDR2 SASEGT come from the germline V gene. This receptor was taken from a man younger than 35 in good health and CMV-seropositive. The chain carries TRBV6-1 and TRBJ1-4, with D unresolved. The sample taken for sequencing was PBMCs. The CDR3 DNA follows: TGTGCCAGCACAGCGCGAGCAACTAATGAAAAACTGTTTTTT. It encodes CASTARATNEKLFF.